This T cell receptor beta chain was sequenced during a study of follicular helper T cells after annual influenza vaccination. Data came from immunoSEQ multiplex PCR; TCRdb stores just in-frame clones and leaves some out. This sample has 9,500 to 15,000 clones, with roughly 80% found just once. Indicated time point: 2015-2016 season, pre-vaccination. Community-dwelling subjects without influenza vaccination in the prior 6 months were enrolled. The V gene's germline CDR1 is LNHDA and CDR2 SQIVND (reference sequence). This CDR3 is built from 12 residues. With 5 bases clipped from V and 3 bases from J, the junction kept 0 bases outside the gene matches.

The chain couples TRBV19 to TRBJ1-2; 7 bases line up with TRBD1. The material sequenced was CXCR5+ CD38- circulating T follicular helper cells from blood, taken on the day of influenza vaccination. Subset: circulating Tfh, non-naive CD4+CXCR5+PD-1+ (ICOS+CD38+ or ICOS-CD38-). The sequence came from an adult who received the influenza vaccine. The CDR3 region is CASSDRDYGYTF. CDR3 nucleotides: TGTGCCAGTAGTGACAGGGACTATGGCTACACCTTC.